These 12 T cell receptor beta chains were all obtained from the same sample, sequenced in a study of OX40 agonist ivuxolimab in advanced cancers. The assay was immunoSEQ multiplex PCR, and TCRdb's table has in-frame clones only and misses some. This repertoire shows some 67,000 clones, around 80% found once; its top ten account for 5% to 6%. The source was CD4+ or CD8+ T cells sorted from blood, collected in a trial of the OX40 agonist ivuxolimab. The receptor set was obtained from an adult with an advanced solid tumor such as melanoma, head and neck, liver or kidney cancer.

Written as DNA, the CDR3 is TGCGCCAGCAGTGAGGGGACAGGGGGCTACCAGGGGTTCTTC. Translated: CASSEGTGGYQGFF. V gene TRBV10-1 combines with J gene TRBJ2-1; TRBD1 agrees at 12 bases. The CDR3 extends over 14 amino acids. CDR1 and CDR2 (germline): WNHNN, SYGVQD (reference sequence). Trimming took 2 bases from V and 15 from J; bases not matched to a gene: 8.

This clone has just a few counts. This chain joins TRBV7-9 and TRBJ1-2, with TRBD1 matching over 7 bases. CDR3 length: 16 residues. V shed 0 bases, J shed 5 bases, and the junction held 9 bases outside the gene matches. Per germline, CDR1 SEHNR and CDR2 FQNEAQ (reference sequence). Here the CDR3 DNA reads TGTGCCAGCAGCTTAGCGGGAGACAGGGTCGGATATGGCTACACCTTC. Its protein is CASSLAGDRVGYGYTF.

CDR3 amino acids: CASSVRSSGNNNEQFF. CDR3 DNA: TGTGCCAGCAGCGTGCGGTCTAGCGGGAACAACAATGAGCAGTTCTTC. The chain joins TRBV5-5 to TRBJ2-1; 9 bases map to TRBD2. Germline loops: CDR1 SGHKS, CDR2 YYEKEE (reference sequence). The CDR3 has 16 residues. Trimming took 4 bases from V and 5 from J; bases not matched to a gene: 10.

The chain recombines TRBV5-6 with TRBJ1-4, with D possibly being TRBD1 (5 bases). This CDR3 region has 14 residues. In germline, CDR1 is SGHDT, CDR2 YYEEEE. Between the trimmed V and J ends, which lost 3 bases and 8 bases, there was a span of 14 bases. CDR3 coding DNA: TGTGCCAGCAGCTCTCGTGGGGGAGAAGAAAAACTGTTTTTT. Encoded protein: CASSSRGGEEKLFF.

The V call is TRBV9, the J call TRBJ2-2; 10 nucleotides match TRBD2. The CDR3 sequence is 17 residues long. CDR1 SGDLS and CDR2 YYNGEE come from the germline V gene. V lost 0 bases to trimming and J lost 0 bases; unmatched junction nucleotides: 2. CDR3 protein: CASSVGSGGPNTGELFF. The CDR3 DNA follows: TGTGCCAGCAGCGTAGGTAGCGGGGGGCCGAACACCGGGGAGCTGTTTTTT.

The chain couples TRBV27 to TRBJ2-5; D possibly uses TRBD1 or TRBD2 (6 bases each). V was clipped by 5 bases and J by 1 base, with 14 bases between them. In germline, CDR1 is MNHEY, CDR2 SMNVEV (reference sequence). The CDR3 runs to 15 residues. In nucleotides, the CDR3 is TGTGCCAGCAGTAGCCCGGGGGCCGGCCAAGAGACCCAGTACTTC. Protein sequence: CASSSPGAGQETQYF.

V usage is TRBV7-2 and J usage is TRBJ2-7; D remains ambiguous. This CDR3 spans 14 amino acids. Trimming took 5 bases from V and 0 from J, leaving 11 bases between them. Germline values: CDR1 SGHTA, CDR2 FQGNSA. This CDR3 is CASSLLPTSYEQYF. DNA of the CDR3: TGTGCCAGCAGCCTTTTGCCTACCTCCTACGAGCAGTACTTC.

The rearrangement joins TRBV5-1 to TRBJ1-2; D may be TRBD1 (5 bases). The CDR3 runs 15 residues. V was trimmed by 4 bases and J by 4 bases, leaving 17 bases between them. Germline CDR1 SGHRS, CDR2 YFSETQ. The CDR3 reads CASSEQDPRSYGYTF. The CDR3 DNA sequence: TGCGCCAGCAGCGAACAGGACCCCCGGAGCTATGGCTACACCTTC. Filled out from reference TRBV5-1 and TRBJ1-2, the complete variable domain reads KAGVTQTPRYLIKTRGQQVTLSCSPISGHRSVSWYQQTPGQGLQFLFEYFSETQRNKGNFPGRFSGRQFSNSRSEMNVSTLELGDSALYLCASSEQDPRSYGYTFGSGTRLTVV.

The chain combines TRBV29-1 with TRBJ1-2; unclear D gene. V dropped 0 bases and J dropped 4 bases, with 21 bases sitting between them. The CDR3 length is 17 residues. CDR1 SQVTM and CDR2 ANQGSEA come from the germline V gene. The CDR3 reads CSVEDPSPAAFSYGYTF. The CDR3 nucleotides are TGCAGCGTTGAAGATCCCAGTCCGGCAGCTTTTTCCTATGGCTACACCTTC.

This rearrangement joins TRBV19 to TRBJ2-5, with 7 positions matching TRBD1. Germline V gene data show CDR1 as LNHDA and CDR2 as SQIVND (reference sequence). Germline trimming cut 10 bases from V and 5 bases from J; bases unmatched to any gene: 13. CDR3 size: 14 residues. In nucleotides, the CDR3 is TGTGCCACCAGGGACAGCCAACCCGGGGAGACCCAGTACTTC. It encodes CATRDSQPGETQYF.

The chain employs TRBV10-3 and TRBJ2-1, with TRBD2 matching 9 bases. CDR1 and CDR2 from the germline V gene are ENHRY and SYGVKD. The CDR3 is 15 residues long. Trimming at V came to 3 bases and at J to 3 bases, leaving 3 bases not matched to a gene. The CDR3 DNA follows: TGTGCCATCAGTGACAGCGGGGGGATCTACAATGAGCAGTTCTTC. This encodes CAISDSGGIYNEQFF.

The chain employs TRBV28 and TRBJ2-5; D is unresolved. With the DNA end fitting TRBJ2-7 better, the J assignment may be wrong. CDR3 size: 11 residues. The germline CDR1 and CDR2 sequences are MDHEN and SYDVKM. The CDR3 DNA reads TGTGCCAGCAGTTTGGCCTACGAGCAGTACTTC. It codes for CASSLAYEQYF.